These T cell receptor beta chains were read from a single sample in a study of PD-L1 blockade in urothelial cancer. TCRdb's table, derived via immunoSEQ multiplex PCR, lists solely in-frame clones and lacks some. The sample holds roughly 62,000 clones, almost 85% seen once. The sample here was PBMCs, taken around atezolizumab (anti-PD-L1) treatment. The receptors were sampled from a man between 65 and 80 years old with urothelial cancer. Each CDR3 is given with its conserved first and last residue. The order of the fields is clone size, V gene, J gene, D gene, CDR3 protein, CDR3 DNA. A D gene is named only where the DNA matches it firmly. Expanded clones are given a class, and other clones once, few, many or no size at all.

.	TRBV19	TRBJ1-5	TRBD1	CASSGQGRQPQHF	TGTGCCAGTAGTGGACAGGGAAGGCAGCCCCAGCATTTT
.	TRBV30	TRBJ2-6	.	CAWSVAPSRAGANVLTF	TGTGCCTGGAGTGTAGCTCCATCACGTGCCGGGGCCAACGTCCTGACTTTC
.	TRBV18	TRBJ1-4	TRBD1	CASSPSGTGGEKLFF	TGTGCCAGCTCACCGTCCGGGACAGGGGGTGAAAAACTGTTTTTT
.	TRBV30	TRBJ2-1	TRBD1	CAWTRGVTGAQNNEQFF	TGTGCCTGGACCAGAGGGGTGACAGGGGCTCAGAACAATGAGCAGTTCTTC
.	TRBV2	TRBJ1-1	TRBD1	CASSVEGALFAFF	TGTGCCAGCAGTGTAGAGGGGGCGTTGTTTGCTTTCTTT
once	TRBV5-1	TRBJ2-1	TRBD2	CASSLLAGETNEQFF	TGCGCCAGCAGCCTGCTAGCGGGAGAAACCAATGAGCAGTTCTTC
.	TRBV5-6	TRBJ2-6	TRBD1	CASSLRSGGLYGANVLTF	TGTGCCAGCAGCTTGCGGTCAGGGGGTCTTTATGGGGCCAACGTCCTGACTTTC
.	TRBV18	TRBJ2-5	TRBD1	CASSPTGKETQYF	TGTGCCAGCTCACCGACAGGGAAAGAGACCCAGTACTTC
.	TRBV5-6	TRBJ1-2	.	CASSLGGDYYGYTF	TGTGCCAGCAGCTTGGGGGGGGATTACTATGGCTACACCTTC
.	TRBV5-1	TRBJ2-7	TRBD1	CASSLQGLWDEQYF	TGCGCCAGCAGCTTACAGGGGCTCTGGGACGAGCAGTACTTC
.	TRBV5-1	TRBJ2-3	.	CASTLDEADTQYF	TGCGCCAGCACTTTAGACGAGGCAGATACGCAGTATTTT
.	TRBV7-9	TRBJ2-5	TRBD1	CASRRGQEETQYF	TGTGCCAGCAGAAGGGGGCAGGAAGAGACCCAGTACTTC
few	TRBV19	TRBJ2-3	TRBD2	CASRELAGAQYF	TGTGCCAGTAGGGAACTAGCGGGTGCGCAGTATTTT
.	TRBV5-4	TRBJ2-1	TRBD2	CASSTLAGIYNEQFF	TGTGCCAGCAGCACCCTAGCGGGAATCTACAATGAGCAGTTCTTC
.	TRBV7-6	TRBJ2-2	TRBD1	CASSQGQGGVGELFF	TGTGCCAGCAGCCAAGGACAGGGGGGCGTCGGGGAGCTGTTTTTT
once	TRBV15	TRBJ1-4	TRBD1	CATSLRQGTNEKLFF	TGTGCCACCAGCTTACGACAGGGCACTAATGAAAAACTGTTTTTT
.	TRBV7-3	TRBJ1-1	.	CASSLRRNTEAFF	TGTGCCAGCAGCTTAAGGAGGAACACTGAAGCTTTCTTT
.	TRBV25-1	TRBJ2-3	.	CASSERGTDTQYF	TGTGCCAGCAGTGAACGGGGGACAGATACGCAGTATTTT
few	TRBV18	TRBJ1-2	TRBD1	CASSPGTGGLFWPYGYTF	TGTGCCAGCTCACCCGGGACAGGGGGCTTGTTCTGGCCCTATGGCTACACCTTC
.	TRBV2	TRBJ2-7	.	CASSQKYEQYF	TGTGCCAGCAGTCAAAAATACGAGCAGTACTTC
.	TRBV5-6	TRBJ1-2	TRBD1	CASSGQGPYGYTF	TGTGCCAGCAGCGGACAGGGCCCCTATGGCTACACCTTC
.	TRBV5-1	TRBJ2-1	TRBD2	CASSLQPSGSYNEQFF	TGCGCCAGCAGCTTGCAACCTAGCGGGAGCTACAATGAGCAGTTCTTC
.	TRBV5-1	TRBJ1-1	TRBD1	CASSPLTGGNTEAFF	TGCGCCAGCAGCCCTCTGACAGGGGGTAACACTGAAGCTTTCTTT
.	TRBV11-2	TRBJ1-1	.	CASSPVVLNTEAFF	TGTGCCAGCAGCCCGGTGGTCCTGAACACTGAAGCTTTCTTT
.	TRBV30	TRBJ2-1	.	CAWRAGSSYNEQFF	TGTGCCTGGAGGGCGGGGAGCTCCTACAATGAGCAGTTCTTC
.	TRBV6-5	TRBJ2-2	.	CASSWAGNTGELFF	TGTGCCAGCAGTTGGGCAGGGAACACCGGGGAGCTGTTTTTT
.	TRBV2	TRBJ1-3	.	CASSEAASGNTIYF	TGTGCCAGCAGTGAGGCTGCTTCTGGAAACACCATATATTTT
.	TRBV6-1	TRBJ2-7	TRBD1	CASSNTWDSSYEQYF	TGTGCCAGCAGTAATACTTGGGACAGCTCCTACGAGCAGTACTTC
.	TRBV27	TRBJ1-5	.	CASSGGLNNQPQHF	TGTGCCAGCAGTGGAGGACTGAACAATCAGCCCCAGCATTTT
.	TRBV6-5	TRBJ2-3	TRBD1	CASSGDRADTQYF	TGTGCCAGCAGTGGGGACAGGGCGGATACGCAGTATTTT
.	TRBV25-1	TRBJ2-3	TRBD2	CASSDLSGDDTQYF	TGTGCCAGCAGTGATTTAAGCGGGGATGATACGCAGTATTTT
few	TRBV7-2	TRBJ2-1	.	CASSLGQGGDEQFF	TGTGCCAGCAGCTTAGGGCAGGGCGGAGATGAGCAGTTCTTC
.	TRBV6-1	TRBJ2-3	TRBD1	CASSEAGGQGVPDTQYF	TGTGCCAGCAGTGAAGCTGGGGGACAGGGTGTACCAGATACGCAGTATTTT
.	TRBV7-9	TRBJ2-5	.	CASSLRLEGKETQYF	TGTGCCAGCAGCCTCAGACTAGAGGGTAAAGAGACCCAGTACTTC
once	TRBV11-3	TRBJ2-3	.	CASSSDSYTDTQYF	TGTGCCAGCAGCTCCGACTCCTACACAGATACGCAGTATTTT
.	TRBV14	TRBJ1-1	TRBD1	CASSRQGDTEAFF	TGTGCCAGCAGCCGACAGGGGGACACTGAAGCTTTCTTT
.	TRBV11-2	TRBJ2-7	TRBD1	CASSSLRTGFYEQYF	TGTGCCAGCAGCTCTCTCCGGACAGGGTTCTACGAGCAGTACTTC
.	TRBV2	TRBJ2-3	TRBD2	CASKPGLAAPHTQYF	TGTGCCAGCAAGCCGGGACTAGCGGCCCCACATACGCAGTATTTT
.	TRBV18	TRBJ2-6	.	CASSRSGANVLTF	TGTGCCAGCTCCCGCTCTGGGGCCAACGTCCTGACTTTC
.	TRBV28	TRBJ2-7	.	CASSLSTGVTYEQYF	TGTGCCAGCAGTTTATCGACGGGTGTGACCTACGAGCAGTACTTC
.	TRBV4-1	TRBJ2-1	TRBD2	CASSQARGRSNEQFF	TGCGCCAGCAGCCAAGCCCGCGGGAGGTCCAATGAGCAGTTCTTC
.	TRBV11-1	TRBJ2-7	.	CASSQGTFSYEQYF	TGTGCCAGCAGCCAAGGGACTTTCTCCTACGAGCAGTACTTC
.	TRBV30	TRBJ2-2	.	CAWSVMRQGSGELFF	TGTGCCTGGAGTGTAATGAGGCAGGGAAGCGGGGAGCTGTTTTTT
once	TRBV6-5	TRBJ1-1	.	CASSYLQVPLNTEAFF	TGTGCCAGCAGTTACCTGCAGGTCCCTCTAAACACTGAAGCTTTCTTT
once	TRBV6-5	TRBJ1-2	.	CASSPRTSSFSYTF	TGTGCCAGCAGTCCCCGGACATCCTCCTTTAGCTACACCTTC
.	TRBV5-6	TRBJ2-3	.	CASSLEGVRATDTQYF	TGTGCCAGCAGCTTGGAGGGCGTCAGGGCGACAGATACGCAGTATTTT